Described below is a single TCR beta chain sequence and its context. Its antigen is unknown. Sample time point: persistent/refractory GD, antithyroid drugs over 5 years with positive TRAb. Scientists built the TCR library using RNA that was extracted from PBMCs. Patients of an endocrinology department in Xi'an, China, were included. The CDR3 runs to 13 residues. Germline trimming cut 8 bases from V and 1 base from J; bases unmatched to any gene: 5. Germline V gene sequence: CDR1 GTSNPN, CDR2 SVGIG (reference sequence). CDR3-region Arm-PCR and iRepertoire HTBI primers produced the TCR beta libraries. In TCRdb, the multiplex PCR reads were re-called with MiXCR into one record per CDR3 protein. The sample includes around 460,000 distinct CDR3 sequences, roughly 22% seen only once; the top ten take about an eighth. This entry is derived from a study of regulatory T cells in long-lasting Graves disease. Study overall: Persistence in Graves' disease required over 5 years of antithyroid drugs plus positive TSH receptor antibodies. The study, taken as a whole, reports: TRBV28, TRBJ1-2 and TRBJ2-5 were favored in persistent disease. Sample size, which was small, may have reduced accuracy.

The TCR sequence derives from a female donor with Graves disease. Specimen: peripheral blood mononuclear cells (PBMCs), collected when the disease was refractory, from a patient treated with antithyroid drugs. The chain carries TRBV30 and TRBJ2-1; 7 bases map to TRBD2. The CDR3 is CAASSGSYNEQFF. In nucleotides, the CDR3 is TGTGCCGCATCTAGCGGATCCTACAATGAGCAGTTCTTC.